This T cell receptor beta chain was profiled in a study of OX40 agonist ivuxolimab in advanced cancers. Study-level information: Dose-escalation patients suffered from hepatocellular carcinoma, melanoma, renal cell or head and neck cancer. Of the participants, approximately 40% had some prior anti-PD-1, anti-PD-L1 or anti-CTLA-4 therapy, which was allowed. Partial responses were observed in three patients, of whom one had hepatocellular carcinoma and two had cutaneous melanoma.

Only in-frame clones appear in the TCRdb table, and some are missing; sequencing was by immunoSEQ multiplex PCR. The data show more than 20,000 clones, with 80% to 90% seen just once and roughly 10% held by the top ten. The germline CDR1 and CDR2 sequences are GTSNPN and SVGIG (reference sequence). V lost 3 bases and J 3 bases, leaving 14 bases between the germline ends. The CDR3 loop spans 14 amino acids. Sample: CD4+ or CD8+ T cells sorted from blood, taken in a trial of the OX40 agonist ivuxolimab. The genes are TRBV30 and TRBJ1-1; no definite D call. The sequence derives from an adult with an advanced solid tumor such as melanoma, head and neck, liver or kidney cancer. CDR3 nucleotides: TGTGCCTGGAGAAACCTCGGGCCTTACACTGAAGCTTTCTTT. As protein: CAWRNLGPYTEAFF. Complete variable domain (other parts from reference TRBV30 and TRBJ1-1): SQTIHQWPATLVQPVGSPLSLECTVEGTSNPNLYWYRQAAGRGLQLLFYSVGIGQISSEVPQNLSASRPQDRQFILSSKKLLLSDSGFYLCAWRNLGPYTEAFFGQGTRLTVV.